This T cell receptor beta chain stems from a study of cytomegalovirus exposure and HLA in healthy donors. Concerning this clone itself: Its target is not known.

Use of 60 Vbeta and 13 Jbeta primers characterized the PCR. Produced via immunoSEQ multiplex PCR; TCRdb's table is partial and in-frame only. The sample has tens of thousands of clones. Germline CDR1 and CDR2: SGHRS and YFSETQ. This CDR3 spans 13 amino acids. V lost 0 bases and J 13 bases, leaving 14 bases between the germline ends. Study results and caveats: An Asian-associated ancestry cluster reportedly showed fewer N-insertions than the approximately 630-donor mean in a later analysis. According to the study, 150 to 200 TCR beta chains were cytomegalovirus-associated.

The source is a man aged 45-60 years in good health and CMV-seropositive. Material for sequencing was PBMCs. The chain combines TRBV5-1 with TRBJ2-1; tentative D call: TRBD1 (6 bases). The CDR3 DNA sequence: TGCGCCAGCAGCTTGGCAGGGGAGACTACACAGTTCTTC. It translates to CASSLAGETTQFF.